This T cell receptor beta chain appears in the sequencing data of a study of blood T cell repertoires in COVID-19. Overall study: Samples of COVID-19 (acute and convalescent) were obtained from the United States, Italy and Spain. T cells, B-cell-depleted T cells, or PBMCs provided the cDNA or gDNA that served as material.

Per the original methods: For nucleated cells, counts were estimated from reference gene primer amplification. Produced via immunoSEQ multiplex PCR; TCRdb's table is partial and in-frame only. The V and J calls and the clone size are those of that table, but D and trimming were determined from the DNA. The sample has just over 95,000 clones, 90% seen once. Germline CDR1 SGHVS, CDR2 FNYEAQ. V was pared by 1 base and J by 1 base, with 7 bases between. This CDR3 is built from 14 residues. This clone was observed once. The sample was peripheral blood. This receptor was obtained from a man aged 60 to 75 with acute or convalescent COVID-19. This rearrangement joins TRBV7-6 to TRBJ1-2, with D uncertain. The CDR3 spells CASSLGRDNYGYTF. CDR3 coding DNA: TGTGCCAGCAGCTTAGGGCGGGATAACTATGGCTACACCTTC. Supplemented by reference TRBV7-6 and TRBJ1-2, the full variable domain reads GAGVSQSPRYKVTKRGQDVALRCDPISGHVSLYWYRQALGQGPEFLTYFNYEAQQDKSGLPNDRFSAERPEGSISTLTIQRTEQRDSAMYRCASSLGRDNYGYTFGSGTRLTVV.